This is a list of T cell receptor beta chains from one sample in a study of preoperative IRX-2 immunotherapy in early breast cancer. Assay: immunoSEQ multiplex PCR; the TCRdb copy retains only in-frame clones and omits some. The profile shows roughly 34,000 clones, roughly nine tenths of them singletons. The specimen was tumor tissue, collected after IRX-2 immunotherapy. These receptors were collected from a human donor with breast cancer. Both conserved end residues are part of each CDR3. A D gene is named only where the DNA matches it firmly. Size is omitted from some rows. Given values are once, few, many or a class for expanded clones.

>TRBJ2-5|TRBV11-3|.|.
CASRPGTQQETQYF
TGTGCCAGCAGACCCGGGACACAGCAAGAGACCCAGTACTTC
>TRBJ2-1|TRBV11-3|.|.
CASSLDPPRGRGYNEQFF
TGTGCCAGCAGCTTAGACCCCCCGAGGGGTAGGGGCTACAATGAGCAGTTCTTC
>TRBJ1-2|TRBV29-1|TRBD1|.
CSVERDRGKTNYGYTF
TGCAGCGTTGAAAGAGACAGGGGGAAGACTAACTATGGCTACACCTTC
>TRBJ1-2|TRBV28|TRBD1|.
CAIPKRQGTYGYTF
TGTGCCATTCCCAAGCGACAGGGGACCTATGGCTACACCTTC
>TRBJ1-2|TRBV6-7|TRBD1|.
CASSRTDRADYGYTF
TGTGCCAGCAGTCGAACGGACAGGGCGGACTATGGCTACACCTTC
>TRBJ2-1|TRBV23-1|.|once
CASSLRGSYNEQFF
TGCGCCAGCAGCTTGCGGGGATCCTACAATGAGCAGTTCTTC
>TRBJ2-6|TRBV6-8|.|.
CASSYSQFLVLFSGANVLTF
TGTGCCAGCAGTTACTCGCAGTTTCTGGTCCTGTTCTCTGGGGCCAACGTCCTGACTTTC
>TRBJ1-1|TRBV11-3|TRBD1|.
CASSPGDSLGTEAFF
TGTGCCAGCAGCCCGGGGGACAGTTTAGGGACTGAAGCTTTCTTT
>TRBJ2-3|TRBV7-7|.|once
CASSSTDRLPSTDTQYF
TGTGCCAGCAGCTCCACGGACAGACTACCTAGCACAGATACGCAGTATTTT
>TRBJ2-5|TRBV18|.|.
CASSPNLQETQYF
TGTGCCAGCTCACCCAATCTCCAAGAGACCCAGTACTTC
>TRBJ1-2|TRBV11-3|.|.
CASSLEVRSRDGYTF
TGTGCCAGCAGCTTAGAGGTCCGTTCAAGGGATGGCTACACCTTC
>TRBJ2-7|TRBV30|TRBD1|.
CAWSVVDRAYF
TGTGCCTGGAGTGTAGTCGACAGGGCGTACTTC
>TRBJ2-1|TRBV6-8|.|.
CASSTLVGQYNEQFF
TGTGCCAGCAGTACCCTCGTGGGCCAGTACAATGAGCAGTTCTTC
>TRBJ2-2|TRBV15|TRBD1|.
CATSRRTGNTGELFF
TGTGCCACCAGCAGACGGACAGGGAACACCGGGGAGCTGTTTTTT
>TRBJ2-3|TRBV15|.|.
CATSRGDVTDTQYF
TGTGCCACCAGCAGAGGCGACGTCACAGATACGCAGTATTTT
>TRBJ2-1|TRBV14|.|.
CASSQGWTKFF
TGTGCCAGCAGCCAAGGATGGACGAAGTTCTTC
>TRBJ2-3|TRBV6-8|.|.
CASSYSGADTQYF
TGTGCCAGCAGTTACTCTGGTGCAGATACGCAGTATTTT